The rows below give T cell receptor beta chains drawn from one sample of a study of T cells after yellow fever vaccination. TCRdb called the 5' RACE reads again in MiXCR, with one record for every CDR3 protein. Counted here are a few hundred thousand distinct CDR3 sequences, around 6.8% occurring once; the ten biggest clones make up about 18%. Source: PBMCs, taken about 49 days after the first yellow fever vaccination. Receptor source: a man aged 18 to 35 who received the YFV17D yellow fever vaccine. The CDR3 runs from the conserved cysteine through the conserved F or W. Fields, in order: V gene, CDR3 length, CDR3 protein.

V: TRBV7-2
length: 13
CDR3: CASSLLRDSPLHF

V: TRBV30
length: 16
CDR3: CAWRKGQGTYHNEQFF

V: TRBV20-1
length: 11
CDR3: CSAPLSTEAFF

V: TRBV6-1
length: 13
CDR3: CAITDFNTGELFF

V: TRBV20-1
length: 13
CDR3: CSARASSYNEQFF

V: TRBV4-1
length: 17
CDR3: CASSHPPAGQEGEKLFF

V: TRBV10-3
length: 19
CDR3: CAISESLRGGFYMNTEAFF

V: TRBV3-1
length: 14
CDR3: CASSQVIGDNEQFF

V: TRBV6-6
length: 12
CDR3: CASNYRGYGYTF

V: TRBV5-1
length: 16
CDR3: CASRPSGGLNTGELFF

V: TRBV12-3/TRBV12-4
length: 12
CDR3: CASSPGWEKLFF

V: TRBV3-1
length: 16
CDR3: CASSPTGSGSGNTIYF

V: TRBV4-3
length: 19
CDR3: CASSQAYGTGDYSGNTIYF

V: TRBV5-1
length: 18
CDR3: CASSPFTPPRAAYNEQFF

V: TRBV11-2
length: 14
CDR3: CASSLDQVSGIQYF

V: TRBV20-1
length: 13
CDR3: CSASSDRADEAFF

V: TRBV6-2/TRBV6-3
length: 14
CDR3: CASSYWQVNQPQHF

V: TRBV4-1
length: 18
CDR3: CASSQKGGDRESNQPQHF

V: TRBV5-5
length: 15
CDR3: CASSLVGQGHETQYF

V: TRBV9
length: 15
CDR3: CASSVQDSPGNEQFF

V: TRBV4-1
length: 17
CDR3: CASSQEGLAGGTGELFF

V: TRBV25-1
length: 14
CDR3: CASSVALTNEKLFF

V: TRBV7-9
length: 15
CDR3: CASSSTAGGTDTQYF